This T cell receptor beta chain is from a study of a mutant IDH1 vaccine in newly diagnosed glioma. Study-level information: Treated patients, averaging roughly 44 years, were roughly 62% male and approximately 38% female. Earlier treatment was radiotherapy, temozolomide, or both, with most getting both.

Overall study results and limits: Top-clonotype changes in peripheral T cells seemed unrelated to pseudoprogression.

Trimming removed 2 bases from V and 4 bases from J; junction bases left unmatched: 3. This CDR3 comprises 14 residues. CDR1 SGHTA and CDR2 FQGNSA come from the germline V gene. Time point specified: baseline, week 1 (first vaccination visit). Treatment of the sample: pre-vaccination baseline after standard-of-care therapy. About this clone itself: The antigen is not known.

The method was immunoSEQ multiplex PCR; TCRdb's version includes in-frame clones alone and lacks a portion of them. In the table there are about 96,000 clones, around 80% of which are singletons. This TCR was sampled from a man in his forties with glioma. Sequencing was performed on PBMCs, taken from a glioma patient treated with radiotherapy, temozolomide or both. V is TRBV7-2 and J is TRBJ2-3, with TRBD2 identical over 7 bases. The CDR3, as DNA: TGTGCCAGCAGCTTATCAGGGAGGGCAGATACGCAGTATTTT. It is translated as CASSLSGRADTQYF. The complete variable domain, with remaining parts taken from reference TRBV7-2 and TRBJ2-3, reads GAGVSQSPSNKVTEKGKDVELRCDPISGHTALYWYRQSLGQGLEFLIYFQGNSAPDKSGLPSDRFSAERTGGSVSTLTIQRTQQEDSAVYLCASSLSGRADTQYFGPGTRLTVL.